This TCR beta chain was recorded in a study of shared clonotypes between healthy human individuals. General study findings and limits: The authors expected sequencing depth to affect clonotype sharing among donors.

On this clone itself: Its antigen is as yet unknown.

Germline V gene lookup returns CDR1 SGHAT and CDR2 FQNNGV. With 1 base removed from V and 2 bases from J, the gap between germline ends came to 10 bases. This CDR3 contains 15 residues. Libraries were prepared by immunoSEQ multiplex PCR; TCRdb keeps only in-frame clonotypes and omits some of them. Among 550,000 to 600,000 clones listed, about 80% were seen once. This receptor was obtained from a woman aged 40-49 years in good health. Some clones in this sample may be carry-over from other donors' samples. The sequencing sample was made of PBMCs. The J gene is TRBJ2-3, the V gene TRBV11-2; a possible D gene is TRBD2 (5 bases). The CDR3 is CASSLVSGNTDTQYF. The CDR3 region has the DNA TGTGCCAGCAGCTTAGTATCGGGAAACACAGATACGCAGTATTTT.